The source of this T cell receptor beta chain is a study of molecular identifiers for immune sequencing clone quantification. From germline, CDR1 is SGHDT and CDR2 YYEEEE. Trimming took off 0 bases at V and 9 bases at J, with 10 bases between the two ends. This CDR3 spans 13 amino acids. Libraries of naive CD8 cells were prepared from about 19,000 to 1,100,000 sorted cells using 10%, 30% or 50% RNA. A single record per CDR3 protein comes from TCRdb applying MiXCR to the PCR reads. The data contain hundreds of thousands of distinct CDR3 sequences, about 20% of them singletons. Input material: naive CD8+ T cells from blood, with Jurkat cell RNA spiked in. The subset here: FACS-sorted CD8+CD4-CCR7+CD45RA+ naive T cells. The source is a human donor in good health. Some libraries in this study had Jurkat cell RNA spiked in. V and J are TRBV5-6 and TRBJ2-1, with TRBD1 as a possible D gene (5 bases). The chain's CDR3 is CASSLATGTEQFF. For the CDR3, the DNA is TGTGCCAGCAGCTTGGCCACAGGTACTGAGCAGTTCTTC.